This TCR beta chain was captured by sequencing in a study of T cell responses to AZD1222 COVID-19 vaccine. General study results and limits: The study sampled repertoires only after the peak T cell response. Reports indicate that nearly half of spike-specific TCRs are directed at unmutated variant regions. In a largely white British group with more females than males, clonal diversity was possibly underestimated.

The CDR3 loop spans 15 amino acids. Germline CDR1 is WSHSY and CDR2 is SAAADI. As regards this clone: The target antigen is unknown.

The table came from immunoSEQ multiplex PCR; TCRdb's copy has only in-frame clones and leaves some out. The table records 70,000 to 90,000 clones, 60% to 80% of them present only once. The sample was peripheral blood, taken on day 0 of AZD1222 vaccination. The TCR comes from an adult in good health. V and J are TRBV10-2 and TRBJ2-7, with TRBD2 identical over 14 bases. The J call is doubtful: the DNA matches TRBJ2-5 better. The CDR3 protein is CASRPPGTSGRTQYF. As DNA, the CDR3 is TGCGCCAGCCGCCCCCCCGGGACTAGCGGGAGGACCCAGTACTTC.